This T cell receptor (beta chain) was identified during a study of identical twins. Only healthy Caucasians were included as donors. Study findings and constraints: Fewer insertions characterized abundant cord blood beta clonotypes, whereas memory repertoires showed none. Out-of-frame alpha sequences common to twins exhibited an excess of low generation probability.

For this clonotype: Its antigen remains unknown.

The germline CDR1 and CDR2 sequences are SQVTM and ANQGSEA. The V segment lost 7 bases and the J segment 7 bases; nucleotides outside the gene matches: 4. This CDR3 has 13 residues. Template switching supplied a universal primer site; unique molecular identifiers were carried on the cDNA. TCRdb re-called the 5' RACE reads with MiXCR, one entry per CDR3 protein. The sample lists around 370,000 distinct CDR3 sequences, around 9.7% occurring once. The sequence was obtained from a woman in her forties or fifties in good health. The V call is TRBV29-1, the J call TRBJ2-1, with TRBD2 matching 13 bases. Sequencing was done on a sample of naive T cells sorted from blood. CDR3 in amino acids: CSAGLAGVNEQFF. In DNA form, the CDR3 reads TGCAGCGCTGGACTAGCGGGAGTTAATGAGCAGTTCTTC.